Each of the 14 T cell receptor beta chains below was sequenced from the same sample in a study of blood T cell repertoires in COVID-19. Libraries were prepared by immunoSEQ multiplex PCR; TCRdb keeps only in-frame clonotypes and omits some of them. The table records 150,000 to 200,000 clones, roughly 90% of them present only once. Sequenced sample: peripheral blood. The receptors originated from a woman aged 50 to 60 with acute or convalescent COVID-19.

The J gene is TRBJ2-7, the V gene TRBV10-1, with 7 bases matching TRBD2. The CDR3 consists of 15 residues. CDR1 and CDR2 (germline): WNHNN, SYGVQD (reference sequence). The ends lost 7 bases at V and 1 base at J; junction bases unmatched: 10. The CDR3 is CASTMGGTGSYEQYF. The CDR3, as DNA: TGCGCCAGCACCATGGGGGGGACTGGATCCTACGAGCAGTACTTC.

The rearrangement joins TRBV19 to TRBJ2-2; 7 bases are a match to TRBD2. In germline, CDR1 is LNHDA, CDR2 SQIVND (reference sequence). V lost 7 bases to trimming and J lost 4 bases; unmatched junction nucleotides: 9. The CDR3 sequence is 15 residues long. CDR3 protein: CASIGRRGGTGELFF. The CDR3 coding sequence is TGTGCCAGTATCGGCCGCCGCGGGGGCACCGGGGAGCTGTTTTTT.

The V gene is TRBV9, the J gene TRBJ1-2, with a weak D call TRBD1 (5 bases). The CDR3 spans 15 residues. V shed 4 bases and J shed 6 bases, with 19 bases lying between them. Germline V gene data show CDR1 as SGDLS and CDR2 as YYNGEE. The CDR3 coding sequence is TGTGCCAGCAGCCCCATGGGGGAGGGTTGGGATGGCTACACCTTC. It is translated as CASSPMGEGWDGYTF.

This clone was seen just once. The gene calls are TRBV6-2 or TRBV6-3 and TRBJ2-2, with TRBD2 matching 14 bases. The CDR3 runs 18 residues. Per germline, CDR1 MNHEY and CDR2 SVGEGT. J lost 6 bases, V lost 6 bases, and 12 bases had no gene match. As DNA, the CDR3 is TGTGCCAGCAGCCCACTACCGGGACTAGCGGGAGTACCCGGGGAGCTGTTTTTT. This gives the protein CASSPLPGLAGVPGELFF.

The CDR3 is CASSMGTGVNTEAFF. CDR3 coding DNA: TGTGCCAGTAGTATGGGGACAGGAGTTAACACTGAAGCTTTCTTT. V gene TRBV11-3 combines with J gene TRBJ1-1; TRBD1 aligns across 8 bases. Germline V gene sequence: CDR1 SGHNT, CDR2 YENEEA. The CDR3 has 15 residues. Trimming took 9 bases from V and 2 from J; bases not matched to a gene: 11.

The CDR3 nucleotides read TGCGCCACCTCCGGGACTCCAAGCTCCTATAATTCACCCCTCCACTTT. As protein: CATSGTPSSYNSPLHF. The J gene is TRBJ1-6, the V gene TRBV10-2; D might be TRBD1 (5 bases). Trimming pared 10 bases from V and 0 bases from J, leaving 16 bases between. CDR1 and CDR2 (germline): WSHSY, SAAADI. CDR3 size: 16 residues.

V usage is TRBV29-1 and J usage is TRBJ2-3; weak D call: TRBD1 (6 bases). The germline V and J ends were trimmed by 4 bases and 2 bases, with 10 bases remaining between them. CDR1 SQVTM and CDR2 ANQGSEA come from the germline V gene. The CDR3 runs to 13 residues. Here the CDR3 reads CSVVQGATDTQYF. The CDR3 DNA reads TGCAGCGTTGTACAGGGTGCCACAGATACGCAGTATTTT.

This clone turned up a few times. The rearrangement joins TRBV6-5 to TRBJ1-2, with D possibly matching TRBD1 (5 bases). Germline V gives CDR1 MNHEY, CDR2 SVGAGI. This CDR3 comprises 12 residues. V was shortened by 10 bases and J by 6 bases, with 15 bases between the two germline ends. This CDR3 is CAIWGERDGYTF. CDR3 bases: TGTGCCATCTGGGGGGAGCGGGATGGCTACACCTTC.

The rearrangement links TRBV7-9 to TRBJ1-4; D is possibly TRBD1 (6 bases). Germline V gene lookup returns CDR1 SEHNR and CDR2 FQNEAQ (reference sequence). Deletions cut 6 bases from V and 7 bases from J, with 21 bases between. This CDR3 has 16 amino acids. The CDR3 is CASRPPGDWVPEKLFF. CDR3 nucleotides: TGTGCCAGCAGACCCCCAGGGGATTGGGTCCCTGAAAAACTGTTTTTT.

V is TRBV2 and J is TRBJ1-1; perhaps TRBD1 as D (5 bases). The CDR3 runs 15 residues. Germline loops: CDR1 SNHLY, CDR2 FYNNEI. Trimming removed 6 bases from V and 3 bases from J, with 17 bases in between. For the CDR3, the DNA is TGTGCCAGCAGGCCGTGGGGGGAGACGGACACTGAAGCTTTCTTT. Translated: CASRPWGETDTEAFF.

A note on this clone: Distinct nucleotide sequences in the sample also encode this CDR3. The chain recombines TRBV29-1 with TRBJ1-3, with 8 bases matching TRBD1. Germline V gene lookup returns CDR1 SQVTM and CDR2 ANQGSEA. V shed 6 bases, J shed 2 bases, and the junction held 0 bases outside the gene matches. CDR3 length: 12 residues. CDR3 coding DNA: TGCAGCGTACAGGGGGCTGGAAACACCATATATTTT. This encodes CSVQGAGNTIYF.

This clone was recorded once. One end of the junction is discordant with germline, which a read error may explain. The rearrangement links TRBV4-1 to TRBJ2-5; 9 bases map to TRBD2. Germline assignment: CDR1 MGHRA and CDR2 YSYEKL. CDR3 size: 16 residues. CDR3: CASSHSRGLAMETPYF. CDR3 DNA sequence: TGCGCCAGCAGCCACTCACGCGGACTAGCGATGGAGACCCCGTACTTC.

The chain carries TRBV19 and TRBJ2-7; possible D gene TRBD1, 5 bases. V lost 1 base, J lost 5 bases, and 12 bases lay in between. Germline-derived CDR1 and CDR2 are LNHDA and SQIVND (reference sequence). The CDR3 is 14 amino acids. CDR3: CASSIGGRLDEQYF. DNA for the CDR3: TGTGCCAGTAGTATAGGGGGCAGATTAGACGAGCAGTACTTC.

The chain combines TRBV6-5 with TRBJ2-7; 7 bases fit TRBD2. This CDR3 has 16 amino acids. Germline trimming cut 2 bases from V and 0 bases from J; bases unmatched to any gene: 7. Germline V gene data show CDR1 as MNHEY and CDR2 as SVGAGI. This CDR3 reads CASSYLAAYPSYEQYF. CDR3 nucleotide sequence: TGTGCCAGCAGTTACCTAGCGGCGTACCCCTCCTACGAGCAGTACTTC.